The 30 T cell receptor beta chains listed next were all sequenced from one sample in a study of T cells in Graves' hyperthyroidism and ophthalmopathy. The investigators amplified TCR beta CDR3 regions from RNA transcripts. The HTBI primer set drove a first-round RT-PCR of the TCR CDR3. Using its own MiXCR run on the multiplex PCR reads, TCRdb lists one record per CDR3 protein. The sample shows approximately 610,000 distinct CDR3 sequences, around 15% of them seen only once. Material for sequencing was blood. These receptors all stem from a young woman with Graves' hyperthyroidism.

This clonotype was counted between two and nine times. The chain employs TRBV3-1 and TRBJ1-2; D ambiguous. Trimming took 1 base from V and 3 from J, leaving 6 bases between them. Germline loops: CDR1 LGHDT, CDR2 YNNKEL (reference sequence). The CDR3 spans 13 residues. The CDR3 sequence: CASSQGIYYGYTF. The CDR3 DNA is TGTGCCAGCAGCCAAGGGATTTACTATGGCTACACCTTC.

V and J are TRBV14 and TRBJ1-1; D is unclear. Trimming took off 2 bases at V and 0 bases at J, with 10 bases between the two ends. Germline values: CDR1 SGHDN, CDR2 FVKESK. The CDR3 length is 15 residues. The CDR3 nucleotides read TGTGCCAGCAGCCAATTTCCAGGAGTGAACACTGAAGCTTTCTTT. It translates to CASSQFPGVNTEAFF.

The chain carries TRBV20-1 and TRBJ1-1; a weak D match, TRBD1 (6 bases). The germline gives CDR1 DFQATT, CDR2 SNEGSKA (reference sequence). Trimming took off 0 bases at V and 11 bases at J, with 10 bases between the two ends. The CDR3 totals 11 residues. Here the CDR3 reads CSAREGAPAFF. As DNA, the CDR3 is TGCAGTGCTAGAGAGGGGGCCCCCGCTTTCTTT.

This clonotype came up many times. This CDR3 reads CASSSRSTFYGYTF. The CDR3 DNA is TGTGCCAGCAGTTCCCGGAGTACCTTCTATGGCTACACCTTC. The chain links TRBV7-2 to TRBJ1-2, with unresolved D. The CDR3 covers 14 residues. The V and J ends lost 6 bases and 4 bases respectively, with 15 bases between them. CDR1 is SGHTA and CDR2 is FQGNSA in the germline V gene.

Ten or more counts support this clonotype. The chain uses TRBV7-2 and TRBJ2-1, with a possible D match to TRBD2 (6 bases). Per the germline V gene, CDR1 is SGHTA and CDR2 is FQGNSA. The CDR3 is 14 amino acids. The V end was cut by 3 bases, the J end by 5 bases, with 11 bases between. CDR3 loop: CASSFWRGDNEQFF. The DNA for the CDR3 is TGTGCCAGCAGCTTCTGGCGCGGGGACAATGAGCAGTTCTTC.

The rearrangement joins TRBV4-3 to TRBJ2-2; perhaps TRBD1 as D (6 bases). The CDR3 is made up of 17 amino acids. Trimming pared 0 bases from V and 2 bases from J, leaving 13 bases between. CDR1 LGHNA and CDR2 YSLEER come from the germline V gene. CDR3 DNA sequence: TGCGCCAGCAGCCAAGATGTCGTCAGGGGAAACACCGGGGAGCTGTTTTTT. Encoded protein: CASSQDVVRGNTGELFF.

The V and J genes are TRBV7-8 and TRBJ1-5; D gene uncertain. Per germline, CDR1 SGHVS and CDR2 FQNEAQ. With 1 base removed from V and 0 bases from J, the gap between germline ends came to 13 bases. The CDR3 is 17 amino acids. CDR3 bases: TGTGCCAGCAGCTTAGTCGGCCAGACTTATAGCAATCAGCCCCAGCATTTT. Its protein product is CASSLVGQTYSNQPQHF. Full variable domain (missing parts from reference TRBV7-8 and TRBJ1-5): GAGVSQSPRYKVAKRGQDVALRCDPISGHVSLFWYQQALGQGPEFLTYFQNEAQLDKSGLPSDRFFAERPEGSVSTLKIQRTQQEDSAVYLCASSLVGQTYSNQPQHFGDGTRLSIL.

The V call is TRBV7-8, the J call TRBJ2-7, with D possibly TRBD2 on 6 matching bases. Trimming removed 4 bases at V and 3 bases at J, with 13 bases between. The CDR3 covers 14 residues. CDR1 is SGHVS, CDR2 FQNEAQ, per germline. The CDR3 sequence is CASSYSGVVYEQYF. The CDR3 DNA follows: TGTGCCAGCAGCTATAGCGGTGTTGTCTACGAGCAGTACTTC.

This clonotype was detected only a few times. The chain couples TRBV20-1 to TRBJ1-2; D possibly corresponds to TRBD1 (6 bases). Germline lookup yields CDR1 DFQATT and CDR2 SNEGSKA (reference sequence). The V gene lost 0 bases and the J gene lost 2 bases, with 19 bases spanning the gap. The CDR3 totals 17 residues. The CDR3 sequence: CSARDFSQGIINYGYTF. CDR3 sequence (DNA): TGCAGTGCTAGAGATTTTTCGCAGGGGATTATAAACTATGGCTACACCTTC.

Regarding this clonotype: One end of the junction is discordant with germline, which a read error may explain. The CDR3 coding sequence is TGTGCCAGCAGCTTAGGGACTAGCCCCTTCCCCACCTACGAGCAGTACTTC. Protein sequence: CASSLGTSPFPTYEQYF. The chain has TRBV12-3 or TRBV12-4 and TRBJ2-7; 9 bases align to TRBD2. This CDR3 has 17 residues.

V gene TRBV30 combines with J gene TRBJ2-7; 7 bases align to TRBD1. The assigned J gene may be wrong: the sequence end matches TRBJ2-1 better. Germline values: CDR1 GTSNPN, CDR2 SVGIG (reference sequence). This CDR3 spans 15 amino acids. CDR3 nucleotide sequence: TGTGCCTGGAGTGTAAGGGGGACAGCGACCTACGAGCAGTTCTTC. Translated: CAWSVRGTATYEQFF.

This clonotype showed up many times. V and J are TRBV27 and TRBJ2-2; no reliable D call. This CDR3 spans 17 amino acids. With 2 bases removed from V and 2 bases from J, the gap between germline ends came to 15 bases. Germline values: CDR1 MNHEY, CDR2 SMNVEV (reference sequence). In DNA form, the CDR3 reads TGTGCCAGCAGTTTAGACGAAGCCGTAGGAAACACCGGGGAGCTGTTTTTT. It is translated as CASSLDEAVGNTGELFF.

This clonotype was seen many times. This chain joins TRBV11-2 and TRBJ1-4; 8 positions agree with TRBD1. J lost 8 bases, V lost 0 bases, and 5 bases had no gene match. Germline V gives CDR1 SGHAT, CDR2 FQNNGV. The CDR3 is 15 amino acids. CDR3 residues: CASSLEDREYEKLFF. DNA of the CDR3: TGTGCCAGCAGCTTAGAGGACAGGGAATACGAAAAACTGTTTTTT.

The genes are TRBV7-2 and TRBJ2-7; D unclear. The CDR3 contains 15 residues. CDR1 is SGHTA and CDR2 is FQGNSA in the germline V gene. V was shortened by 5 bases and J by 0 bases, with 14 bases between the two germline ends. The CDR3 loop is CASSRVGRSSYEQYF. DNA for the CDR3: TGTGCCAGCAGCCGGGTTGGGCGGAGCTCCTACGAGCAGTACTTC.

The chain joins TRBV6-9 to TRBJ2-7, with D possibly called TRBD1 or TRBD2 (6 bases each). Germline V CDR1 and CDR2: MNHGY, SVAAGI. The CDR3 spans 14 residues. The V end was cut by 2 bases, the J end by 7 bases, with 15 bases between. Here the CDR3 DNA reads TGTGCCAGCAGTTATACCGGGGGCGCGGAAGAGCAGTACTTC. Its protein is CASSYTGGAEEQYF.

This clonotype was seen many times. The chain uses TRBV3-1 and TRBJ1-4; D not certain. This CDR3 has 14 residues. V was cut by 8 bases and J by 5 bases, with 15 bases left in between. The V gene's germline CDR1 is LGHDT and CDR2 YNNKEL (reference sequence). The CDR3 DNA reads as TGTGCCAGCCGTCTAGGGCAGTTAAATGAAAAACTGTTTTTT. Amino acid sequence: CASRLGQLNEKLFF.

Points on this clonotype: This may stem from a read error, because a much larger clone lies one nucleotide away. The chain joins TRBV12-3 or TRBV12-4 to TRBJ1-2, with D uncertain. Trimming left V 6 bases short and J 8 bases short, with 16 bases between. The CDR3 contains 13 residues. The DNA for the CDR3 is TGTGCCAGCAGGTTCCAGCCCAACCAGGGCTACACCTTC. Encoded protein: CASRFQPNQGYTF.

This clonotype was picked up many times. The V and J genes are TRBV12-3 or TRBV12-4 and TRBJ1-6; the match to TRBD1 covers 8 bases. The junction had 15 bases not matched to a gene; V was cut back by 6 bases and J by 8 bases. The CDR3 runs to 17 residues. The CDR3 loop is CASRDRQGQKFDSPLHF. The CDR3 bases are TGTGCCAGCAGGGACAGACAGGGGCAGAAATTTGATTCACCCCTCCACTTT.

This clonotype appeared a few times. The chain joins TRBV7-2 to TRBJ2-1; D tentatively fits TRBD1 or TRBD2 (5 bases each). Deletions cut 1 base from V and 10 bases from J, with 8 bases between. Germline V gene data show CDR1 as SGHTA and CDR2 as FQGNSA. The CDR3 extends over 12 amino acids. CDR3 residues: CASSLVGTEQFF. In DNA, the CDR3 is TGTGCCAGCAGCTTAGTCGGGACGGAGCAGTTCTTC.

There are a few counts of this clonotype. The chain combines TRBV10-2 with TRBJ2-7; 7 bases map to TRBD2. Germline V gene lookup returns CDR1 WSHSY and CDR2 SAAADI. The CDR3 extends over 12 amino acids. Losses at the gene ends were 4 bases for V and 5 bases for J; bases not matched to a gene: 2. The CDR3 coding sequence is TGCGCCAGCAGTGCGGGAGGCCACGAGCAGTACTTC. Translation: CASSAGGHEQYF.

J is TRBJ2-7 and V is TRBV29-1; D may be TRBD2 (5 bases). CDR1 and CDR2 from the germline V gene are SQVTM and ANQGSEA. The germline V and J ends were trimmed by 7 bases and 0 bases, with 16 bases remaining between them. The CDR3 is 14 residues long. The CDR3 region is CSASSGGGSYEQYF. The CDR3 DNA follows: TGCAGCGCCTCCTCCGGCGGAGGCTCCTACGAGCAGTACTTC.

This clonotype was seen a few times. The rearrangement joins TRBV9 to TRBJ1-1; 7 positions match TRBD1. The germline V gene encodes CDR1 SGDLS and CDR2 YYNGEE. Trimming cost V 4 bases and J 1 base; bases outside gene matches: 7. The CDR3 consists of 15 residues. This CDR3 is CASSPTGRGNTEAFF. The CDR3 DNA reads TGTGCCAGCAGCCCGACAGGGAGGGGGAACACTGAAGCTTTCTTT. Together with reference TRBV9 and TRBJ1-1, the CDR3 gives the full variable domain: DSGVTQTPKHLITATGQRVTLRCSPRSGDLSVYWYQQSLDQGLQFLIQYYNGEERAKGNILERFSAQQFPDLHSELNLSSLELGDSALYFCASSPTGRGNTEAFFGQGTRLTVV.

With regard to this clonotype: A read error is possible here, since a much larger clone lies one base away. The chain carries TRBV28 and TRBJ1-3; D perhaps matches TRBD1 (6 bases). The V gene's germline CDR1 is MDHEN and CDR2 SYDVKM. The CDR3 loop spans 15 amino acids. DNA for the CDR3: TGTGCCAGCAGCCTAGACAGGACTTCTGGACACACCATATATTTT. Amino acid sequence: CASSLDRTSGHTIYF. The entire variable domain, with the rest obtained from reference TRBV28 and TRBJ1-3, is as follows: DVKVTQSSRYLVKRTGEKVFLECVQDMDHENMFWYRQDPGLGLRLIYFSYDVKMKEKGDIPEGYSVSREKKERFSLILESASTNQTSMYLCASSLDRTSGHTIYFGEGSWLTVV.

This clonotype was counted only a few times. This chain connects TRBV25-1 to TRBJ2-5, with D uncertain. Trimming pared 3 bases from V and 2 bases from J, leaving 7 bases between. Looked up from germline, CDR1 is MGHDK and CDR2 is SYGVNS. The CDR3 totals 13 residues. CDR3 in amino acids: CASSEAVQETQYF. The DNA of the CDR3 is TGTGCCAGCAGTGAGGCGGTTCAAGAGACCCAGTACTTC.

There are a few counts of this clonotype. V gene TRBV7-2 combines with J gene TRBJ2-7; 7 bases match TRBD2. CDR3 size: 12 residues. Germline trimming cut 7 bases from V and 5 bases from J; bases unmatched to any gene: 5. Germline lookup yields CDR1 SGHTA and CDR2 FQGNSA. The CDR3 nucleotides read TGTGCCAGCAACCGGGGGGTGAACGAGCAGTACTTC. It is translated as CASNRGVNEQYF.

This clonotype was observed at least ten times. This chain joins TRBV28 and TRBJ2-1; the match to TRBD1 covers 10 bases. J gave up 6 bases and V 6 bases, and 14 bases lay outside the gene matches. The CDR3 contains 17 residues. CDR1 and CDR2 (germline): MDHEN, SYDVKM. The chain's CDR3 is CASSKPPGTGAFNEQFF. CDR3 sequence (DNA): TGTGCCAGCAGCAAACCTCCCGGGACAGGGGCCTTCAATGAGCAGTTCTTC.

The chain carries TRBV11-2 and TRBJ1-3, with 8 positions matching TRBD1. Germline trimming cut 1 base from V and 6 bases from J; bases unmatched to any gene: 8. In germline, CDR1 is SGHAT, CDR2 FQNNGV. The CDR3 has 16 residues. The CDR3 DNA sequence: TGTGCCAGCAGCTTAGCCTTCCGGACAGGGAAAAACACCATATATTTT. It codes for CASSLAFRTGKNTIYF.

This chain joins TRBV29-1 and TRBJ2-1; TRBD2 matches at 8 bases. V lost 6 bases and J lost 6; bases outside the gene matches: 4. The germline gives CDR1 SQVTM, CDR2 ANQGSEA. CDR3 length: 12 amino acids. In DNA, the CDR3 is TGCAGCGTCGCGCGGGGGGCCAATGAGCAGTTCTTC. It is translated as CSVARGANEQFF.

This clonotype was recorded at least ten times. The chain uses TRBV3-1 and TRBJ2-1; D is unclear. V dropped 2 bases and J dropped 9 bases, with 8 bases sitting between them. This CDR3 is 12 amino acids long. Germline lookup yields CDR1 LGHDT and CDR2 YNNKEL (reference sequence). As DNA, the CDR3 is TGTGCCAGCAGCCAACCGGGCGGTGAGCAGTTCTTC. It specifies CASSQPGGEQFF.

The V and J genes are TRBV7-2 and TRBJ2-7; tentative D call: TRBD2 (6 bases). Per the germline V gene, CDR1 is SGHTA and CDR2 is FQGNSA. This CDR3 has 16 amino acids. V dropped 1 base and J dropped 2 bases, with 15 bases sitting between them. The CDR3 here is CASSLDSGTGAYEQYF. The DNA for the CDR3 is TGTGCCAGCAGCTTAGACTCCGGGACGGGAGCCTACGAGCAGTACTTC.